A selection of T cell receptor beta chains follows, all from one sample in a study of blood T cell repertoires in COVID-19. The data were produced by immunoSEQ multiplex PCR, yet TCRdb's version contains in-frame clones alone and is incomplete. The data hold about 320,000 clones, with more than 90% observed a single time. The specimen sequenced was PBMCs or T cells enriched from blood (not recorded which). These receptors originate from a man aged 55 to 69 who had recovered from COVID-19. Both conserved end residues are part of each CDR3. A D gene is named only where the DNA matches it firmly. The size entry is marked missing in some rows and otherwise reads once, few, many or a size class.

v_gene: TRBV7-7
d_gene: TRBD1
abundance: -
j_gene: TRBJ1-1
CDR3aa: CASSVDRGAEAFF
CDR3nt: TGTGCTAGCAGCGTGGACAGGGGCGCTGAAGCTTTCTTT

v_gene: TRBV30
d_gene: TRBD1
abundance: -
j_gene: TRBJ1-5
CDR3aa: CAWSPPDRVDQPQHF
CDR3nt: TGTGCCTGGAGTCCTCCGGACAGGGTCGATCAGCCCCAGCATTTT

v_gene: TRBV6-1
d_gene: TRBD2
abundance: -
j_gene: TRBJ2-1
CDR3aa: CASRRGSRGDEQFF
CDR3nt: TGTGCCAGCAGGCGGGGGTCACGTGGGGATGAGCAGTTCTTC

v_gene: TRBV4-2
d_gene: TRBD1
abundance: once
j_gene: TRBJ2-1
CDR3aa: CASSQDNFGHGTGGYNEQFF
CDR3nt: TGTGCCAGCAGCCAAGATAATTTTGGACACGGGACAGGGGGTTACAATGAGCAGTTCTTC

v_gene: TRBV2
d_gene: -
abundance: -
j_gene: TRBJ1-5
CDR3aa: CASSGQGQPQHF
CDR3nt: TGTGCCAGCAGCGGACAAGGCCAGCCCCAGCATTTT

v_gene: TRBV2
d_gene: TRBD1
abundance: -
j_gene: TRBJ2-3
CDR3aa: CASSLGQGFVTDDSDTQYF
CDR3nt: TGTGCCAGCAGCCTGGGACAGGGATTTGTGACTGACGACTCAGATACGCAGTATTTT

v_gene: TRBV5-1
d_gene: -
abundance: -
j_gene: TRBJ1-1
CDR3aa: CASSPELNKMNTEAFF
CDR3nt: TGCGCCAGCAGCCCGGAGCTTAATAAGATGAACACTGAAGCTTTCTTT

v_gene: TRBV11-3
d_gene: TRBD2
abundance: -
j_gene: TRBJ2-1
CDR3aa: CASSLAGEQDEQFF
CDR3nt: TGTGCCAGCAGCTTGGCGGGGGAACAGGATGAGCAGTTCTTC

v_gene: TRBV18
d_gene: -
abundance: -
j_gene: TRBJ1-6
CDR3aa: CASSSDGPGINSPLHF
CDR3nt: TGTGCCAGCTCATCCGACGGACCGGGGATTAATTCACCCCTCCACTTT

v_gene: TRBV6-5
d_gene: -
abundance: -
j_gene: TRBJ2-1
CDR3aa: CASIPHRTLYNEQFF
CDR3nt: TGTGCCAGCATTCCTCACAGGACCCTCTACAATGAGCAGTTCTTC

v_gene: TRBV10-3
d_gene: -
abundance: -
j_gene: TRBJ2-7
CDR3aa: CAISKATHYEQYF
CDR3nt: TGTGCCATCAGCAAAGCAACCCACTACGAGCAGTACTTC

v_gene: TRBV10-3
d_gene: TRBD1
abundance: -
j_gene: TRBJ2-7
CDR3aa: CATFSGQSLGSYEQYF
CDR3nt: TGTGCCACCTTTTCGGGACAGTCACTTGGGTCCTACGAGCAGTACTTC

v_gene: TRBV2
d_gene: -
abundance: -
j_gene: TRBJ1-3
CDR3aa: CASSEGPKGSSGNTIYF
CDR3nt: TGTGCCAGCAGTGAGGGGCCGAAAGGCTCTTCTGGAAACACCATATATTTT

v_gene: TRBV15
d_gene: -
abundance: once
j_gene: TRBJ2-7
CDR3aa: CATSRGGGAKGEQYF
CDR3nt: TGTGCCACCAGCAGAGGGGGGGGCGCGAAGGGCGAGCAGTACTTC

v_gene: TRBV30
d_gene: -
abundance: once
j_gene: TRBJ2-1
CDR3aa: CAWSVHPVGHPYEQFF
CDR3nt: TGTGCCTGGAGTGTACACCCCGTTGGACATCCATACGAGCAGTTCTTC

v_gene: TRBV5-6
d_gene: -
abundance: -
j_gene: TRBJ1-1
CDR3aa: CASSQQIQGLGGLTEAFF
CDR3nt: TGTGCCAGCAGCCAACAAATTCAGGGGTTGGGTGGTCTCACTGAAGCTTTCTTT

v_gene: TRBV7-6
d_gene: -
abundance: -
j_gene: TRBJ2-5
CDR3aa: CASSALQETQYF
CDR3nt: TGTGCCAGCAGCGCACTACAAGAGACCCAGTACTTC

v_gene: TRBV7-9
d_gene: -
abundance: once
j_gene: TRBJ2-2
CDR3aa: CASSLVSGNTGELFF
CDR3nt: TGTGCCAGCAGCTTAGTAAGCGGGAACACCGGGGAGCTGTTTTTT

v_gene: TRBV7-8
d_gene: -
abundance: -
j_gene: TRBJ1-2
CDR3aa: CASSRDRHGYTF
CDR3nt: TGTGCCAGCAGCCGAGACAGGCATGGCTACACCTTC

v_gene: TRBV7-7
d_gene: -
abundance: -
j_gene: TRBJ2-2
CDR3aa: CASSFSFSEAGELFF
CDR3nt: TGTGCTAGCAGCTTCAGCTTCTCCGAGGCCGGGGAGCTGTTTTTT

v_gene: TRBV5-4
d_gene: -
abundance: -
j_gene: TRBJ2-5
CDR3aa: CASIRGSGPQETQYF
CDR3nt: TGTGCCAGCATCCGCGGCAGCGGTCCCCAAGAGACCCAGTACTTC

v_gene: TRBV19
d_gene: -
abundance: -
j_gene: TRBJ1-1
CDR3aa: CASSIANRARTEAFF
CDR3nt: TGTGCCAGTAGTATAGCTAACAGGGCAAGGACTGAAGCTTTCTTT

v_gene: TRBV11-3
d_gene: -
abundance: -
j_gene: TRBJ2-2
CDR3aa: CASSPSPRGTGELFF
CDR3nt: TGTGCCAGCAGCCCTAGCCCCCGGGGCACCGGGGAGCTGTTTTTT

v_gene: TRBV29-1
d_gene: TRBD1
abundance: few
j_gene: TRBJ1-2
CDR3aa: CSVEGGNRGFRGRGYTF
CDR3nt: TGCAGCGTTGAAGGTGGGAACAGGGGGTTCAGGGGCCGTGGCTACACCTTC

v_gene: TRBV5-6
d_gene: -
abundance: -
j_gene: TRBJ2-2
CDR3aa: CASSLGGRIGELFF
CDR3nt: TGTGCCAGCAGCTTGGGAGGGCGCATCGGGGAGCTGTTTTTT

v_gene: TRBV24-1
d_gene: TRBD1
abundance: -
j_gene: TRBJ2-1
CDR3aa: CATSGGTGGMYEQFF
CDR3nt: TGTGCCACCAGTGGGGGGACAGGGGGTATGTATGAGCAGTTCTTC

v_gene: TRBV6-5
d_gene: -
abundance: -
j_gene: TRBJ1-2
CDR3aa: CASSNPPTGYGGYTF
CDR3nt: TGTGCCAGCAGTAACCCTCCAACAGGGTATGGTGGCTACACCTTC

v_gene: TRBV2
d_gene: -
abundance: -
j_gene: TRBJ1-2
CDR3aa: CASRLNRITNYGYTF
CDR3nt: TGTGCCAGCAGACTTAACAGGATAACTAACTATGGCTACACCTTC

v_gene: TRBV20-1
d_gene: -
abundance: -
j_gene: TRBJ2-1
CDR3aa: CSLDSEQFF
CDR3nt: TGCAGTCTCGACTCTGAGCAGTTCTTC

v_gene: TRBV18
d_gene: TRBD1
abundance: -
j_gene: TRBJ2-7
CDR3aa: CASSPPGQGAYEQYF
CDR3nt: TGTGCCAGCTCACCACCGGGACAGGGAGCGTACGAGCAGTACTTC

v_gene: TRBV10-1
d_gene: TRBD2
abundance: -
j_gene: TRBJ2-3
CDR3aa: CASSESTSGPTDTQYF
CDR3nt: TGCGCCAGCAGTGAGTCTACTAGCGGGCCCACAGATACGCAGTATTTT

v_gene: TRBV5-5
d_gene: TRBD1
abundance: -
j_gene: TRBJ1-1
CDR3aa: CASSQGALNTEAFF
CDR3nt: TGTGCCAGCAGCCAGGGGGCGTTGAACACTGAAGCTTTCTTT

v_gene: TRBV19
d_gene: TRBD2
abundance: -
j_gene: TRBJ2-1
CDR3aa: CASSLTSGRAYNEQFF
CDR3nt: TGTGCCAGTAGTTTGACTAGCGGGAGAGCCTACAATGAGCAGTTCTTC